This passage covers 3 T cell receptor beta chains from one sample sequenced in a study of early T cells in non-severe SARS-CoV-2 infection. Using its own MiXCR run on the 5' RACE reads, TCRdb lists one record per CDR3 protein. The sample contains 43,000 or so distinct CDR3 sequences, about 4% of which appear only once. Sequenced: whole blood. These receptors all come from an adult who was a healthcare worker with PCR-confirmed SARS-CoV-2 infection or an uninfected control (not recorded which).

The table lists this clonotype with a few counts. V and J are TRBV29-1 and TRBJ1-1; D not certain. With 5 bases removed from V and 0 bases from J, the gap between germline ends came to 13 bases. The CDR3 runs 14 residues. From germline, CDR1 is SQVTM and CDR2 ANQGSEA. The CDR3 spells CSVLTGNMNTEAFF. CDR3 coding DNA: TGCAGCGTTTTGACGGGGAACATGAACACTGAAGCTTTCTTT.

This clonotype was recorded at least ten times. In nucleotides, the CDR3 is TGCAGCGTTGGGCGGAACACTGAAGCTTTCTTT. It translates to CSVGRNTEAFF. The chain joins TRBV29-1 to TRBJ1-1; D unclear. The CDR3 loop spans 11 amino acids. V lost 4 bases and J lost 1, with 4 bases in between. Germline-derived CDR1 and CDR2 are SQVTM and ANQGSEA.

This clonotype turned up a few times. V and J are TRBV9 and TRBJ2-2; TRBD1 might be the D (5 bases). From germline, CDR1 is SGDLS and CDR2 YYNGEE. Trimming left V 1 base short and J 4 bases short, with 5 bases between. There are 13 residues in the CDR3. The CDR3 sequence: CASSVRGTGELFF. Here the CDR3 DNA reads TGTGCCAGCAGCGTAAGGGGCACCGGGGAGCTGTTTTTT.